The clone carrying this TCR beta chain was seen more than once but under ten times. This table comes from immunoSEQ multiplex PCR, and its TCRdb copy is limited to in-frame clones, with some not included. This sample has some 160,000 clones; roughly 90% occur once, and the top ten carry approximately 4.7%. CDR3 length: 17 residues. Germline loops: CDR1 MDHEN, CDR2 SYDVKM. J gave up 8 bases and V 5 bases, and 13 bases lay outside the gene matches. This sample is part of a study of T cell responses to AZD1222 COVID-19 vaccine. The material sequenced was peripheral blood, taken on day 0 of AZD1222 vaccination. This TCR was sampled from an adult in good health. This chain joins TRBV28 and TRBJ1-6; 9 bases match TRBD1. In DNA form, the CDR3 reads TGTGCCAGCAGTCTTAATAGGTGGGGGGACAGGGATTCACCCCTCCACTTT. Encoded protein: CASSLNRWGDRDSPLHF.